The 10 T cell receptor beta chains presented below share a single source sample, sequenced in a study of cytomegalovirus exposure and HLA in healthy donors. Primers included in the PCR were 60 Vbeta and 13 Jbeta primers. Libraries were prepared by immunoSEQ multiplex PCR; TCRdb keeps only in-frame clonotypes and omits some of them. The sample records roughly 90,000 clones, around 82% being singletons. Sequencing input: PBMCs. The receptors were gathered from a man aged 25 to 40 in good health and CMV-seropositive.

V usage is TRBV5-4 and J usage is TRBJ1-4, with 7 bases identical to TRBD1. The junction had 12 bases not matched to a gene; V was cut back by 3 bases and J by 7 bases. Looked up from germline, CDR1 is SGHNT and CDR2 is YYREEE (reference sequence). This CDR3 comprises 16 residues. In DNA form, the CDR3 reads TGTGCCAGCAGCTACCAATGGGACAGAGGAGGTGAAAAACTGTTTTTT. It specifies CASSYQWDRGGEKLFF.

This clone was found once. The chain carries TRBV7-2 and TRBJ2-3; a weak D match, TRBD1 (5 bases). The CDR3 is made up of 14 amino acids. Germline values: CDR1 SGHTA, CDR2 FQGNSA. Deletions cut 5 bases from V and 10 bases from J, with 19 bases between. The CDR3 region is CASSPDLGQGPQYF. CDR3 sequence (DNA): TGTGCCAGCAGCCCCGATTTGGGCCAGGGTCCGCAGTATTTT.

The chain combines TRBV4-1 with TRBJ2-7, with 10 bases lining up with TRBD1. From germline, CDR1 is MGHRA and CDR2 YSYEKL. V shed 5 bases, J shed 0 bases, and the junction held 4 bases outside the gene matches. This CDR3 spans 15 amino acids. In DNA form, the CDR3 reads TGCGCCAGCAGCAGGGACAGGGGTACCTCCTACGAGCAGTACTTC. Its protein product is CASSRDRGTSYEQYF.

A few counts support this clone. The chain links TRBV18 to TRBJ2-1; 8 bases map to TRBD1. Per the germline V gene, CDR1 is KGHSH and CDR2 is LQKENI. J was trimmed by 5 bases and V by 3 bases; bases with no gene match: 12. This CDR3 has 17 amino acids. The CDR3 region is CASSPPLDRDLDNEQFF. CDR3 in DNA: TGTGCCAGCTCACCCCCATTGGACAGGGATCTCGACAATGAGCAGTTCTTC.

The rearrangement links TRBV19 to TRBJ2-2; no definite D call. Germline loops: CDR1 LNHDA, CDR2 SQIVND (reference sequence). This CDR3 region has 12 residues. The V end was cut by 7 bases, the J end by 2 bases, with 5 bases between. The chain's CDR3 is CASTLNTGELFF. The CDR3, as DNA: TGTGCCAGTACCTTAAACACCGGGGAGCTGTTTTTT.

The V call is TRBV29-1, the J call TRBJ2-5, with D perhaps matching TRBD1 (5 bases). CDR3 length: 11 amino acids. V was shortened by 6 bases and J by 5 bases, with 10 bases between the two germline ends. Germline lookup yields CDR1 SQVTM and CDR2 ANQGSEA. Here the CDR3 DNA reads TGCAGCGTAAAGACAGCCGAGACCCAGTACTTC. It translates to CSVKTAETQYF.

The sample holds one count of this clone. The gene calls are TRBV15 and TRBJ1-5; 8 bases agree with TRBD1. CDR1 and CDR2 (germline): LNHNV, YYDKDF (reference sequence). J lost 6 bases, V lost 3 bases, and 7 bases had no gene match. CDR3 length: 15 residues. The CDR3 DNA sequence: TGTGCCACCAGCAGGGTGGACAGGGTTATTCAGCCCCAGCATTTT. It is translated as CATSRVDRVIQPQHF.

The chain is built from TRBV4-1 and TRBJ1-2; D gene uncertain. V lost 2 bases and J lost 0, with 7 bases in between. Germline V gives CDR1 MGHRA, CDR2 YSYEKL. CDR3 length equals 14 residues. The CDR3 DNA sequence: TGCGCCAGCAGCCAACCGAGGACTAACTATGGCTACACCTTC. This gives the protein CASSQPRTNYGYTF.

Concerning this clone itself: Because the CDR3's place on the DNA is in doubt, the DNA is left out and the CDR3 is given as listed by TCRdb. The chain links TRBV10-1 to TRBJ1-2. Germline loops: CDR1 WNHNN, CDR2 SYGVQD (reference sequence). The CDR3 numbers 12 amino acids, ends counted. This chain's CDR3 is CASSSGGYGYTF.

The rearrangement joins TRBV5-5 to TRBJ2-5; TRBD2 might be the D (5 bases). Germline CDR1 and CDR2: SGHKS and YYEKEE (reference sequence). The CDR3 is 15 amino acids. Trimming took off 6 bases at V and 1 base at J, with 16 bases between the two ends. CDR3 residues: CASNPLGSVQETQYF. The CDR3 nucleotides are TGTGCCAGCAACCCCCTAGGGAGCGTCCAAGAGACCCAGTACTTC.